These T cell receptor beta chains were read from a single sample in a study of T cells in Graves' hyperthyroidism and ophthalmopathy. TCRdb re-called the multiplex PCR reads through MiXCR, storing one row per CDR3 protein. The data show 250,000 to 350,000 distinct CDR3 sequences, roughly 20% seen once. Sequenced: blood. These receptors all stem from a man aged 25-45 years with Graves' ophthalmopathy. The CDR3 runs from the conserved cysteine through the conserved F or W. D genes are given only for firm matches. Clone size is shown for a subset of rows, as once, few, many or a class of expanded clone.

>TRBV6-2/TRBV6-3|.|TRBJ1-6|few
CASSYSRDSPLHF
TGTGCCAGCAGTTACTCTCGAGATTCACCCCTCCACTTT
>TRBV3-1|.|TRBJ1-2|.
CASSPTDELRTF
TGTGCCAGCAGTCCAACCGACGAATTACGCACCTTC
>TRBV11-2|TRBD1|TRBJ1-5|many
CASSWDRRQPQHF
TGTGCCAGCAGCTGGGACAGACGGCAGCCCCAGCATTTT
>TRBV6-1|.|TRBJ1-2|few
CAVQEQGVYGYTF
TGTGCCGTCCAAGAACAGGGAGTCTATGGCTACACCTTC
>TRBV30|TRBD1|TRBJ1-2|.
CAWRVTGDYGYTF
TGTGCCTGGAGGGTGACAGGGGACTATGGCTACACCTTC
>TRBV10-3|TRBD2|TRBJ2-7|few
CAIRTSGSYEQYF
TGTGCCATAAGGACTAGCGGGAGCTACGAGCAGTACTTC
>TRBV7-2|.|TRBJ2-7|.
CASSLVEVSYEQYF
TGTGCCAGCAGCTTGGTGGAAGTCTCCTACGAGCAGTACTTC
>TRBV24-1|.|TRBJ1-4|.
CATSQGGTNEKLFF
TGTGCCACCTCCCAAGGAGGAACTAATGAAAAACTGTTTTTT
>TRBV7-9|TRBD2|TRBJ2-3|.
CASSRSRIAGADTQYF
TGTGCCAGCAGCCGATCCCGAATAGCGGGAGCAGATACGCAGTATTTT
>TRBV28|.|TRBJ2-1|.
CASKDGPSRDEQFF
TGTGCCAGCAAGGACGGACCCTCGAGGGATGAGCAGTTCTTC
>TRBV30|TRBD2|TRBJ2-7|few
CAYRTSGTYQQYF
TGTGCCTATCGGACTAGCGGGACCTACCAGCAGTACTTC
>TRBV15|TRBD1|TRBJ2-2|few
CATSPRGTGELFF
TGTGCCACCAGCCCCAGGGGGACCGGGGAGCTGTTTTTT
>TRBV20-1|TRBD2|TRBJ2-7|many
CSARDPLAGQTYEQYF
TGCAGTGCTAGAGATCCCCTAGCGGGACAAACCTACGAGCAGTACTTC